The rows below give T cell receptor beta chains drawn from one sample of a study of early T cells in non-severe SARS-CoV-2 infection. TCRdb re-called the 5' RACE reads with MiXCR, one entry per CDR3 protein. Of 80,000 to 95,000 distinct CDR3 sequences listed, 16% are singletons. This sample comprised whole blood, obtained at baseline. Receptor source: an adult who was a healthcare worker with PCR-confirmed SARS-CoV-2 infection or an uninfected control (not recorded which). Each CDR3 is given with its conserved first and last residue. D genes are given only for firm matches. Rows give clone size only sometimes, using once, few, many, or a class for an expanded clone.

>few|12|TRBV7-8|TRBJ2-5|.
TGTGCCAGCATGAGGGTACGGGAGACCCAGTACTTC
CASMRVRETQYF
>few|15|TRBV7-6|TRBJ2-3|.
TGTGCCAGCAGCTTGGGGTCCCTGTTGGCAGATACGCAGTATTTT
CASSLGSLLADTQYF
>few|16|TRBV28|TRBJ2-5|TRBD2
TGTGCCAGCAGTTTATTCGGGGAGGGGCCTGAAGAGACCCAGTACTTC
CASSLFGEGPEETQYF
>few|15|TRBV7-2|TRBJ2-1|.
TGTGCCAGCAGCTTGTTAGGGGGAGGGTACAATGAGCAGTTCTTC
CASSLLGGGYNEQFF
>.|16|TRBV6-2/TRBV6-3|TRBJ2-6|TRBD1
TGTGCCAGCCAAGGACAGGCTGTCTCTGGGGCCAACGTCCTGACTTTC
CASQGQAVSGANVLTF
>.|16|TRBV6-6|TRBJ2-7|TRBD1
TGTGCCAGCAGTTACGGAGGCAGGGGGCGCTCCTACGAGCAGTACTTC
CASSYGGRGRSYEQYF
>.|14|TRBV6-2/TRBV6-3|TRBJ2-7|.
TGTGCCAGCAGCCGCGGAATAGGGGTTTACGAGCAGTACTTC
CASSRGIGVYEQYF
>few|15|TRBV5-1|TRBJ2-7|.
TGCGCCAGCAGCCCGGAGGGACTGCTTGCCTACGAGCAGTACTTC
CASSPEGLLAYEQYF
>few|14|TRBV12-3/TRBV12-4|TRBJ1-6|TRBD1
TGTGCCAGCAGAGGACAGGGAGAGGGTTCACCCCTCCACTTT
CASRGQGEGSPLHF
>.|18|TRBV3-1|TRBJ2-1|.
TGTGCCAGCAGCCAAGAAGGGGGGCCCCCGGGAAACTACAATGAGCAGTTCTTC
CASSQEGGPPGNYNEQFF
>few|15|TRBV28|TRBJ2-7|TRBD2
TGTGCCAGCAGTTTATCCCCTAGCGGCTCCTACGAGCAGTACTTC
CASSLSPSGSYEQYF
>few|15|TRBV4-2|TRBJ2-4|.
TGTGCCAGCAGCCAAGATCGGAACGTCCTAAACATTCAGTACTTC
CASSQDRNVLNIQYF
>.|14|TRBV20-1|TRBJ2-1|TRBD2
TGCAGTGCTAGAGATAGCGGGCCCTACAATGAGCAGTTCTTC
CSARDSGPYNEQFF
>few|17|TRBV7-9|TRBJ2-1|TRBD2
TGTGCCAGCAGCTTAGGCTGGGCGGGAGGGCCGTACAATGAGCAGTTCTTC
CASSLGWAGGPYNEQFF
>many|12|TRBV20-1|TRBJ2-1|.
TGCAGTGCCCGCCTAGTTCGCAGTGAGCAGTTCTTC
CSARLVRSEQFF
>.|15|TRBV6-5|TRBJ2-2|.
TGTGCCAGCAGTTACCGTGGGACACCTCCCGGGGAGCTGTTTTTT
CASSYRGTPPGELFF
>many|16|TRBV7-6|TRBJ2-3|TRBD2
TGTGCCAGCAGCTTAGAGGCCGGGACTAGTAGGAATACGCAGTATTTT
CASSLEAGTSRNTQYF
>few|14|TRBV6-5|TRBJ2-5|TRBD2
TGTGCCAGCAGCCCTAGCGGGAGGAGGGAGACCCAGTACTTC
CASSPSGRRETQYF
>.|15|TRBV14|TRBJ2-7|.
TGTGCCAGCAGCCTAAATGTACGAACGTCCTACGAGCAGTACTTC
CASSLNVRTSYEQYF
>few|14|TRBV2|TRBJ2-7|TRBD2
TGTGCTACCCAAACGGGGCTAGCGGCATACGAGCAGTACTTC
CATQTGLAAYEQYF
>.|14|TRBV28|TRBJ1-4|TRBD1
TGTGCCAGCACTCCGGGACAGACTAATGAAAAACTGTTTTTT
CASTPGQTNEKLFF
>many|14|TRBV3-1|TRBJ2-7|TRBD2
TGTGCCAGCAGCCAAAGCGGGAGAGCTAACGAGCAGTACTTC
CASSQSGRANEQYF
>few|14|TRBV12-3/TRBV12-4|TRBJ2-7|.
TGTGCCAGCAGCCCCGTGGGCCAAGGCTACGAGCAGTACTTC
CASSPVGQGYEQYF
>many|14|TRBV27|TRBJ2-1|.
TGTGCCAGCAAGCCGCCTAGCTCCTACAATGAGCAGTTCTTC
CASKPPSSYNEQFF
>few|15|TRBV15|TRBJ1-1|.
TGTGCCACCAGCAGAGATCTAAGGTTGTACACTGAAGCTTTCTTT
CATSRDLRLYTEAFF
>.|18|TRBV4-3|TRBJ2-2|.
TGCGCCAGCAGCCAAGAACTAGCAGCACCTATTAACACCGGGGAGCTGTTTTTT
CASSQELAAPINTGELFF
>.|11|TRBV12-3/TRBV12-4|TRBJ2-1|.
TGTGCCAGCAGTCCTAGCTCCGAGCAGTTCTTC
CASSPSSEQFF